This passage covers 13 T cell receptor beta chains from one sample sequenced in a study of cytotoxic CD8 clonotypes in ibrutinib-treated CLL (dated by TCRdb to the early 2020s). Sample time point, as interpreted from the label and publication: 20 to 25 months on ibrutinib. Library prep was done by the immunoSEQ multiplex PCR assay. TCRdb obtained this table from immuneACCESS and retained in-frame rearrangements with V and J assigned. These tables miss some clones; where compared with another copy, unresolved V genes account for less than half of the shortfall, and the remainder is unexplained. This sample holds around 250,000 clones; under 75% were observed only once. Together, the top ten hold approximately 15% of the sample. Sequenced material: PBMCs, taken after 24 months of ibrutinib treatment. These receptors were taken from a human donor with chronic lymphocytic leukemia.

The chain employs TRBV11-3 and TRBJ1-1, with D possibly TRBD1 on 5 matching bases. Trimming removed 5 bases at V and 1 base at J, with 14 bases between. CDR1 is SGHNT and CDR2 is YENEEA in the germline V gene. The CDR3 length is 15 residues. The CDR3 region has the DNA TGTGCCAGCAGCCGGCGGGGCACCGGGAACACTGAAGCTTTCTTT. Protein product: CASSRRGTGNTEAFF.

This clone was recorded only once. CDR3: CASQGGNTIYF. The CDR3 DNA reads as TGCGCCAGCCAGGGTGGGAACACCATATATTTT. The chain carries TRBV5-1 and TRBJ1-3; D may be TRBD1 (5 bases). Germline V gene lookup returns CDR1 SGHRS and CDR2 YFSETQ. V lost 7 bases to trimming and J lost 7 bases, with 9 bases between them. The CDR3 length is 11 residues.

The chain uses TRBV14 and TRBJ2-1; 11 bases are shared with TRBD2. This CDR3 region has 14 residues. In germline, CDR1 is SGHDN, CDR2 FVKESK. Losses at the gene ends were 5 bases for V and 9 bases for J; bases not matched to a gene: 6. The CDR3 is CASSKLAGAGEQFF. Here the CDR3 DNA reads TGTGCCAGCAGCAAACTAGCGGGAGCCGGTGAGCAGTTCTTC.

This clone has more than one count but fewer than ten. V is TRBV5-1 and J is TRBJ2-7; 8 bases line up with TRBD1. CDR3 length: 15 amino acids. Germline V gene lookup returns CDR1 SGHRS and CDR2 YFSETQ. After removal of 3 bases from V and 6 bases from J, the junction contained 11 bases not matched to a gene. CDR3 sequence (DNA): TGCGCCAGCAGCTCGCGACAGGGGTCGTTCGGCGAGCAGTACTTC. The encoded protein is CASSSRQGSFGEQYF.

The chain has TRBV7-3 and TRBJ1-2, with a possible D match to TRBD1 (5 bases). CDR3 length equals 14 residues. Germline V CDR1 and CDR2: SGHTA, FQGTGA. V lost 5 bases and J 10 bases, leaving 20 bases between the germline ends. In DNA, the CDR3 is TGTGCCAGCAGCCCTCAAGGGGAAGTAGTCGACTACACCTTC. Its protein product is CASSPQGEVVDYTF.

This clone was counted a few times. CDR3 DNA: TGTGCCAGCGCTCCGACAGGGCCCAACTCTGGAAACACCATATATTTT. Protein sequence: CASAPTGPNSGNTIYF. V and J are TRBV28 and TRBJ1-3, with 7 bases aligning to TRBD1. V shed 8 bases and J 0 bases; nucleotides not matched to a gene: 10. Germline V gives CDR1 MDHEN, CDR2 SYDVKM. The CDR3 loop spans 16 amino acids.

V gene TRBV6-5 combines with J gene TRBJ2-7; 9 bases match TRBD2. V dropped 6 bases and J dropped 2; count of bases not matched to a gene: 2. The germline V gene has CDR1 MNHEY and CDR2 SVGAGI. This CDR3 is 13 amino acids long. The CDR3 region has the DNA TGTGCCAGCAGGGGCGGGAGGGCCTACGAGCAGTACTTC. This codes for CASRGGRAYEQYF.

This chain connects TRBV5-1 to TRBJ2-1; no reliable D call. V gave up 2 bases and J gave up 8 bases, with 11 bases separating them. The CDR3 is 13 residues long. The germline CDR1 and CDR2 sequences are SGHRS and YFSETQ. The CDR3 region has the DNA TGCGCCAGCAGCTTAGACAATGCCGATGAGCAGTTCTTC. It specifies CASSLDNADEQFF.

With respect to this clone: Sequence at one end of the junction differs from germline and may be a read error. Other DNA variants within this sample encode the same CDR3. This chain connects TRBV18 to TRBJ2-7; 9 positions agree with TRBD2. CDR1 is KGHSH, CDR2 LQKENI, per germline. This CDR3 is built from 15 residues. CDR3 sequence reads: CASSPGSGSVYEQYF. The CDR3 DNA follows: TGTGCCAGTTCACCAGGTAGCGGGAGCGTTTACGAGCAGTACTTC.

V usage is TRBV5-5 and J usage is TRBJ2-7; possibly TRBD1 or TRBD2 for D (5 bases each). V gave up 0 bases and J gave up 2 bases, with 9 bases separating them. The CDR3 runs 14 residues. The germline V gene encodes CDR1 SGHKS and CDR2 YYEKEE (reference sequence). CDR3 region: CASSLGPGPYEQYF. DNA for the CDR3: TGTGCCAGCAGCTTGGGTCCGGGACCCTACGAGCAGTACTTC.

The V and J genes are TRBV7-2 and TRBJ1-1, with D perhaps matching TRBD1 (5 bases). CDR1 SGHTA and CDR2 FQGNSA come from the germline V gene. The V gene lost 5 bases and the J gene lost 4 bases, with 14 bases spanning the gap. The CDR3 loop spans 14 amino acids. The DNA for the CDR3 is TGTGCCAGCAGCCACGGACACCAGAGCACTGAAGCTTTCTTT. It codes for CASSHGHQSTEAFF.

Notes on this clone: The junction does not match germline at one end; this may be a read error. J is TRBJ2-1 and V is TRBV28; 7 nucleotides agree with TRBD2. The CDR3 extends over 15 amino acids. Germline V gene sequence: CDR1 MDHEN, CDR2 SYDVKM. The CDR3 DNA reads TGTGCCAGCAGTTTGCCGACTAGCTCCCACAATGAGCAGTTCTTC. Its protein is CASSLPTSSHNEQFF.

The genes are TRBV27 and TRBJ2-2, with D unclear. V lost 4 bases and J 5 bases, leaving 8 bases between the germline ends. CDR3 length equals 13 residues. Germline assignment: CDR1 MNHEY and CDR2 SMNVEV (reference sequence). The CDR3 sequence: CASSYDRTGELFF. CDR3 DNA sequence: TGTGCCAGCAGTTATGATCGGACCGGGGAGCTGTTTTTT.